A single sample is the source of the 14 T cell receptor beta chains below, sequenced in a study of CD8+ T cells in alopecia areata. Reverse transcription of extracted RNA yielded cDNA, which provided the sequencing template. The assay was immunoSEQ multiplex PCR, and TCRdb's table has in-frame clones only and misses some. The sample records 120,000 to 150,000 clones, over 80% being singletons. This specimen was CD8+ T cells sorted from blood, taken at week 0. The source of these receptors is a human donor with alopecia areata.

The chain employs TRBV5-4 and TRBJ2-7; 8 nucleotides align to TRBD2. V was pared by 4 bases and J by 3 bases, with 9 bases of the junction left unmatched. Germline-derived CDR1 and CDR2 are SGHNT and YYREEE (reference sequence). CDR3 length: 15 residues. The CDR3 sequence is CASSPTSGGIYEQYF. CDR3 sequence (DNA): TGTGCCAGCAGCCCAACCAGCGGGGGAATCTACGAGCAGTACTTC. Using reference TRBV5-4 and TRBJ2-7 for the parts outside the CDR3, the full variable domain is ETGVTQSPTHLIKTRGQQVTLRCSSQSGHNTVSWYQQALGQGPQFIFQYYREEENGRGNFPPRFSGLQFPNYSSELNVNALELDDSALYLCASSPTSGGIYEQYFGPGTRLTVT.

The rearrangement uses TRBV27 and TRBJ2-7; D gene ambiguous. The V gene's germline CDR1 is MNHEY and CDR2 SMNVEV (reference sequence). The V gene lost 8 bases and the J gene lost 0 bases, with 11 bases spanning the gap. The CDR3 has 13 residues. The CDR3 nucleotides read TGTGCCAGCGCCCTGACGAGCTCCTACGAGCAGTACTTC. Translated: CASALTSSYEQYF.

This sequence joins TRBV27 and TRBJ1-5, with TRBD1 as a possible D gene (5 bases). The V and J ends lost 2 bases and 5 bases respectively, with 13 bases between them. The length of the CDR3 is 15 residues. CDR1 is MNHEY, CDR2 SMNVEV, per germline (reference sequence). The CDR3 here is CASSLVGTLDQPQHF. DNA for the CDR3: TGTGCCAGCAGTTTAGTTGGGACTTTGGATCAGCCCCAGCATTTT.

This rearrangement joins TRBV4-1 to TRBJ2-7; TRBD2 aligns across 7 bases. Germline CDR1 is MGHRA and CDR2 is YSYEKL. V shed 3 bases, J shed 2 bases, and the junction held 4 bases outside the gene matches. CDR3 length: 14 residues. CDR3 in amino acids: CASSHLAVPYEQYF. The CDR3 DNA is TGCGCCAGCAGCCACCTAGCGGTTCCCTACGAGCAGTACTTC.

CDR3 DNA: TGTGCCAGCAGCTCCTTGGCGGACAGGAGAAACACTGAAGCTTTCTTT. Its protein product is CASSSLADRRNTEAFF. The gene calls are TRBV7-9 and TRBJ1-1; 7 positions match TRBD1. V shed 4 bases, J shed 2 bases, and the junction held 10 bases outside the gene matches. Germline V gene sequence: CDR1 SEHNR, CDR2 FQNEAQ (reference sequence). This CDR3 region has 16 residues.

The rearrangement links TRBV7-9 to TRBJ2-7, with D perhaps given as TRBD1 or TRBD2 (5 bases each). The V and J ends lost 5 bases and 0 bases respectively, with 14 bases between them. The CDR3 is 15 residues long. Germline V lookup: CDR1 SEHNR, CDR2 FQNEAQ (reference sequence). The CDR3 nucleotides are TGTGCCAGCAGCGCCCGGGACCCCAGCTCCTACGAGCAGTACTTC. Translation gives CASSARDPSSYEQYF.

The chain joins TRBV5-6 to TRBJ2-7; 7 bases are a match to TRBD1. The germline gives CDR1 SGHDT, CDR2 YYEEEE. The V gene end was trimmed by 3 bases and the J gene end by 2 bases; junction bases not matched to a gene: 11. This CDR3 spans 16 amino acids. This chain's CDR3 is CASSSLMTGQTYEQYF. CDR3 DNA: TGTGCCAGCAGCTCCCTCATGACAGGGCAAACCTACGAGCAGTACTTC.

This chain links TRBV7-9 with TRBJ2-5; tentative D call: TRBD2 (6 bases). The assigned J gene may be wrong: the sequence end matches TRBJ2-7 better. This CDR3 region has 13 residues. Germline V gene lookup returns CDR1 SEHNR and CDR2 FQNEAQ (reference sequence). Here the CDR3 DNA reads TGTGCCAGCAGTGGGGGGAGCTCCTACGAGCAGTACTTC. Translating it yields CASSGGSSYEQYF.

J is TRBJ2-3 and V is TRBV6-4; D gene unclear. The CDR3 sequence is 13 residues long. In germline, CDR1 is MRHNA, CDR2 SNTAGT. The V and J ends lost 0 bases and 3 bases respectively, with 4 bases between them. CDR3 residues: CASSDSATDTQYF. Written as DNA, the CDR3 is TGTGCCAGCAGTGACTCGGCAACAGATACGCAGTATTTT.

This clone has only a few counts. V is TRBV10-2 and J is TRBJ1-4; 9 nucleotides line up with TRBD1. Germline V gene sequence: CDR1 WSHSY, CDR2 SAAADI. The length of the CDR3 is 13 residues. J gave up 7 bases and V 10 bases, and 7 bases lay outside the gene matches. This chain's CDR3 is CANPDRGGEKLFF. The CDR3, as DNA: TGCGCCAACCCGGACAGGGGAGGTGAAAAACTGTTTTTT.

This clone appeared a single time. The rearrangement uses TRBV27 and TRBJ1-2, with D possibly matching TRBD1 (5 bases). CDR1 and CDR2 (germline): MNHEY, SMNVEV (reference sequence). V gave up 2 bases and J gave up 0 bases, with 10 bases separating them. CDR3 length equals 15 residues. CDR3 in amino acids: CASSLQGGANYGYTF. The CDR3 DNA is TGTGCCAGCAGTTTACAGGGAGGAGCTAACTATGGCTACACCTTC.

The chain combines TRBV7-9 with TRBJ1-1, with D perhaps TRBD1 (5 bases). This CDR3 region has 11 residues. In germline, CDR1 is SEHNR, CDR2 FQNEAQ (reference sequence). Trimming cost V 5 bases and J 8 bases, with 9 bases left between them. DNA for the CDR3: TGTGCCAGCAGCACTACAGGAGAAGCTTTCTTT. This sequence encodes CASSTTGEAFF.

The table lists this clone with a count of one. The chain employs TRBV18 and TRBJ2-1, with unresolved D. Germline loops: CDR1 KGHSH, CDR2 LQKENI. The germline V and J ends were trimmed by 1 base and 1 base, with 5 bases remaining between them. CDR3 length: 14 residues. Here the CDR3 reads CASSPRDSYNEQFF. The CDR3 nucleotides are TGTGCCAGCTCACCACGGGATTCCTACAATGAGCAGTTCTTC.

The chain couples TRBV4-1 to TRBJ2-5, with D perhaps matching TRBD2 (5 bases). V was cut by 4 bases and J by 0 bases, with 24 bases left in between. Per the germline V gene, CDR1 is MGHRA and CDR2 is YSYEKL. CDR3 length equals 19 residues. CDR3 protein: CASSRVPEDSADYQETQYF. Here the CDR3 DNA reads TGCGCCAGCAGCCGAGTGCCCGAGGACTCCGCGGACTACCAAGAGACCCAGTACTTC.